The 17 T cell receptor beta chains below all came from one sample that was sequenced in a study of cytomegalovirus exposure and HLA in healthy donors. Primers included in the PCR were 60 Vbeta and 13 Jbeta primers. Clones were read by immunoSEQ multiplex PCR, and TCRdb kept only the in-frame ones, dropping some. The sample shows fewer than 250,000 clones, 65% to 75% of them seen only once. Sequenced input: PBMCs. These receptors came from a man aged 25 to 40 in good health and CMV-seropositive.

This chain connects TRBV7-9 to TRBJ2-2; 10 nucleotides match TRBD2. The CDR3 consists of 17 residues. Unmatched junction bases numbered 13, after V lost 7 bases and J lost 5 bases. Germline lookup yields CDR1 SEHNR and CDR2 FQNEAQ (reference sequence). CDR3 sequence (DNA): TGTGCCAGCACCCCGGGGCTAGCGGGAGAGGGGACCGGGGAGCTGTTTTTT. Protein sequence: CASTPGLAGEGTGELFF.

The chain combines TRBV30 with TRBJ2-7; 8 bases are a match to TRBD1. The germline CDR1 and CDR2 sequences are GTSNPN and SVGIG (reference sequence). The CDR3 has 15 amino acids. V dropped 1 base and J dropped 2; count of bases not matched to a gene: 7. The CDR3: CAWSAQQGVAYEQYF. CDR3 coding DNA: TGTGCCTGGAGTGCCCAACAGGGGGTGGCCTACGAGCAGTACTTC.

The V call is TRBV5-1, the J call TRBJ1-2; the match to TRBD1 covers 9 bases. The V and J ends lost 0 bases and 8 bases, in that order; junction bases with no gene match: 8. The CDR3 extends over 15 amino acids. Germline V gene lookup returns CDR1 SGHRS and CDR2 YFSETQ. The CDR3 protein is CASSLGRTGVGGYTF. The DNA of the CDR3 is TGCGCCAGCAGCTTGGGCCGGACAGGGGTAGGAGGCTACACCTTC.

The chain links TRBV4-2 to TRBJ2-7; the match to TRBD2 covers 13 bases. V dropped 4 bases and J dropped 2; count of bases not matched to a gene: 2. The CDR3 length is 15 residues. CDR1 and CDR2 (germline): LGHNA, YNFKEQ. The CDR3 bases are TGTGCCAGCAGCCGAGGACTAGCGGGGGCCTACGAGCAGTACTTC. The encoded protein is CASSRGLAGAYEQYF.

The rearrangement uses TRBV5-6 and TRBJ2-1, with a possible D match to TRBD1 (7 bases). Germline-derived CDR1 and CDR2 are SGHDT and YYEEEE. The V and J ends lost 4 bases and 4 bases respectively, with 15 bases between them. This CDR3 is 15 amino acids long. The CDR3 spells CASSRAGQTYNEQFF. CDR3 DNA sequence: TGTGCCAGCAGCCGGGCGGGACAGACTTACAATGAGCAGTTCTTC.

This chain uses TRBV2 with TRBJ2-7; 8 bases agree with TRBD2. The CDR3 runs to 15 residues. CDR1 and CDR2 from the germline V gene are SNHLY and FYNNEI. V dropped 3 bases and J dropped 3; count of bases not matched to a gene: 7. The CDR3, as DNA: TGTGCCAGCAGTGACACTAGCGGTCGCTACTACGAGCAGTACTTC. It translates to CASSDTSGRYYEQYF.

This clone was seen a handful of times. This chain connects TRBV30 to TRBJ1-2, with 8 bases identical to TRBD1. Trimming at V came to 2 bases and at J to 8 bases, leaving 4 bases not matched to a gene. The CDR3 extends over 12 amino acids. Looked up from germline, CDR1 is GTSNPN and CDR2 is SVGIG (reference sequence). CDR3 region: CAWSYTGGGYTF. The CDR3, as DNA: TGTGCCTGGAGTTACACAGGGGGAGGCTACACCTTC. The full variable domain, in which reference TRBV30 and TRBJ1-2 provide the parts outside the CDR3, is SQTIHQWPATLVQPVGSPLSLECTVEGTSNPNLYWYRQAAGRGLQLLFYSVGIGQISSEVPQNLSASRPQDRQFILSSKKLLLSDSGFYLCAWSYTGGGYTFGSGTRLTVV.

The J gene is TRBJ2-7, the V gene TRBV12-2; the table calls TRBD2, which could not be checked here. TRBV12-2 is a recognized pseudogene. The CDR3 extends over 12 amino acids. In DNA form, the CDR3 reads TGTGCAAGTCGCTTAACTAGGCTAGAGCAGTACTTC. Its protein is CASRLTRLEQYF.

The genes are TRBV28 and TRBJ2-3; TRBD2 agrees at 10 bases. CDR3 length: 15 residues. The V and J ends lost 4 bases and 5 bases, in that order; junction bases with no gene match: 6. Germline CDR1 MDHEN, CDR2 SYDVKM. As DNA, the CDR3 is TGTGCCAGCAGTTCGATAGCGGGAGGAATAGATACGCAGTATTTT. It encodes CASSSIAGGIDTQYF.

The V gene is TRBV13, the J gene TRBJ1-1, with 9 bases fitting TRBD1. V trimming: 3 bases; J trimming: 4 bases; junction bases outside the gene matches: 6. The CDR3 covers 15 residues. The germline gives CDR1 PRHDT, CDR2 FYEKMQ (reference sequence). The CDR3 DNA reads TGTGCCAGCAGCTTGGGGACAGGGAGGTCCACTGAAGCTTTCTTT. Protein product: CASSLGTGRSTEAFF.

This clone was observed a few times. The chain recombines TRBV27 with TRBJ2-1; 11 bases agree with TRBD1. The CDR3 contains 14 residues. Germline trimming cut 7 bases from V and 5 bases from J; bases unmatched to any gene: 4. Germline loops: CDR1 MNHEY, CDR2 SMNVEV (reference sequence). DNA of the CDR3: TGTGCCAGCAACGGACAGGGGGCAGACAATGAGCAGTTCTTC. Its protein is CASNGQGADNEQFF.

The chain combines TRBV7-8 with TRBJ1-2; TRBD1 matches 7 bases. Germline assignment: CDR1 SGHVS and CDR2 FQNEAQ. V gave up 5 bases and J gave up 8 bases; unmatched junction bases: 11. There are 14 residues in the CDR3. CDR3 DNA sequence: TGTGCCAGCAGCAGGGACAGAAATCCCCAAGGCTACACCTTC. It specifies CASSRDRNPQGYTF.

This clone was seen only once. The same CDR3 can be traced to other DNA sequences in this sample. This chain uses TRBV10-2 with TRBJ2-1, with TRBD2 identical over 10 bases. Per germline, CDR1 WSHSY and CDR2 SAAADI. J gave up 4 bases and V 8 bases, and 5 bases lay outside the gene matches. This CDR3 region has 14 residues. In DNA, the CDR3 is TGCGCCAGCGGCTTACTAGCGGGGTACAATGAGCAGTTCTTC. This gives the protein CASGLLAGYNEQFF.

The rearrangement joins TRBV7-9 to TRBJ2-1, with a tentative D call TRBD2 (7 bases). Germline-derived CDR1 and CDR2 are SEHNR and FQNEAQ (reference sequence). The CDR3 extends over 15 amino acids. Trimming removed 3 bases from V and 6 bases from J, with 15 bases in between. The CDR3 here is CASSLRGGGINEQFF. CDR3 coding DNA: TGTGCCAGCAGCTTGAGAGGGGGGGGTATCAATGAGCAGTTCTTC.

The J gene is TRBJ1-1, the V gene TRBV5-6; D unclear. Trimming took 6 bases from V and 7 from J, leaving 19 bases between them. Germline-derived CDR1 and CDR2 are SGHDT and YYEEEE. There are 14 residues in the CDR3. CDR3 in DNA: TGTGCCAGCACCCAGGTAGGCCGGTCCTGTGAAGCTTTCTTT. Its protein is CASTQVGRSCEAFF.

This CDR3 is CASNRGYNSPLHF. CDR3 DNA sequence: TGCGCCAGCAACAGGGGCTATAATTCACCCCTCCACTTT. V is TRBV5-1 and J is TRBJ1-6, with 7 bases matching TRBD1. The ends lost 6 bases at V and 3 bases at J; junction bases unmatched: 0. The CDR3 has 13 amino acids. Germline V gene sequence: CDR1 SGHRS, CDR2 YFSETQ.

The chain carries TRBV7-3 and TRBJ2-3; 10 nucleotides align to TRBD2. J lost 0 bases, V lost 5 bases, and 5 bases had no gene match. Germline V lookup: CDR1 SGHTA, CDR2 FQGTGA. The CDR3 sequence is 16 residues long. CDR3 in DNA: TGTGCCAGCAGCCCCCAACTAGCGGGGAGCACAGATACGCAGTATTTT. Amino acid sequence: CASSPQLAGSTDTQYF. Filled out from reference TRBV7-3 and TRBJ2-3, the complete variable domain reads GAGVSQTPSNKVTEKGKYVELRCDPISGHTALYWYRQSLGQGPEFLIYFQGTGAADDSGLPNDRFFAVRPEGSVSTLKIQRTERGDSAVYLCASSPQLAGSTDTQYFGPGTRLTVL.